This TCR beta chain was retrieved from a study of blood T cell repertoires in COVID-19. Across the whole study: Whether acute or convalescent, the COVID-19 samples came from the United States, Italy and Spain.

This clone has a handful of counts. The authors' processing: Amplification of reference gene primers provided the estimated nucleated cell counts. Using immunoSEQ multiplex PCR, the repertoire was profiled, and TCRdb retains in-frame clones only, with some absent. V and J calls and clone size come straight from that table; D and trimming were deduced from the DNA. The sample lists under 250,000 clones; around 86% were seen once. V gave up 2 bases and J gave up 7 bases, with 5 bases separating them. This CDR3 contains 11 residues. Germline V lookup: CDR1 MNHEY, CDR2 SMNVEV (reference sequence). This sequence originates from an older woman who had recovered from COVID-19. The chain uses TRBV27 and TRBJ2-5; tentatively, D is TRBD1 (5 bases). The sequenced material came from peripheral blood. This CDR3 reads CASSLGATQYF. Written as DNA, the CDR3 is TGTGCCAGCAGTTTAGGGGCGACCCAGTACTTC.